The sequence of this T cell receptor beta chain was determined in a study of CD8+ T cells in alopecia areata. In the study overall: Each of the treated patients was given oral tofacitinib, 5 to 10 mg twice daily, for moderate-to-severe alopecia areata.

Extraction and reverse transcription of RNA yielded cDNA as the sequencing template. Method: immunoSEQ multiplex PCR; TCRdb's copy keeps in-frame clones and lacks some. The sample yields about 97,000 clones, approximately 63% seen once. Only a few counts were recorded for this clone. V was cut by 2 bases and J by 5 bases, with 11 bases left in between. Germline CDR1 reads MGHRA; CDR2 reads YSYEKL. The CDR3 runs 14 residues. The treatment is: oral pan-JAK inhibitor, 5-10 mg twice daily. Sequencing used CD8+ T cells sorted from blood, obtained between weeks 55 and 65, from a patient treated with tofacitinib. The sequence derives from a human donor with alopecia areata. The gene calls are TRBV4-1 and TRBJ2-3; D call uncertain. The CDR3 DNA follows: TGCGCCAGCAGCCAATTTCTTGGCGGAGATACGCAGTATTTT. Translation: CASSQFLGGDTQYF.